The 22 T cell receptor beta chains below all came from one sample that was sequenced in a study of regulatory T cells in long-lasting Graves disease (dated by TCRdb to about 2021). Libraries came from multiplex PCR. The sequencer listed for this sample is Illumina HiSeq 4000. TCR beta libraries were built with iRepertoire HTBI primers and Arm-PCR amplification of CDR3 regions. TCRdb's own reprocessing of the public reads used fastp at Q25 and MiXCR and kept productive beta chains. Identical CDR3 protein sequences are pooled into one entry, listed with their most common genes and DNA. Here the sample has hundreds of thousands of distinct CDR3 sequences; around 15% occur a single time. Together, the top ten hold about 27% of the sample. The time point label here, explained by the study, means: newly diagnosed GD, antithyroid drugs for less than 3 months. For both TCR sequencing and RNA sequencing, RNA was extracted from PBMCs using TRIzol.

The sample was also linked to a second study, of T cells in Graves' hyperthyroidism and ophthalmopathy.

The source material was peripheral blood mononuclear cells (PBMCs), sampled at new diagnosis, from a patient treated with antithyroid drugs. The receptor source for this set is a man between 40 and 49 years old with Graves disease. Donor details come from another sample of the same person, matched by shared clones.

There are many counts of this clonotype. The chain combines TRBV6-5 with TRBJ2-3; 8 bases agree with TRBD2. Germline CDR1 is MNHEY and CDR2 is SVGAGI. V trimming: 2 bases; J trimming: 2 bases; junction bases outside the gene matches: 6. CDR3 size: 16 residues. The CDR3 DNA is TGTGCCAGCAGTTACCAGGGCGGGGGGTACACAGATACGCAGTATTTT. Protein product: CASSYQGGGYTDTQYF.

The table lists this clonotype with many counts. The chain is built from TRBV2 and TRBJ1-1, with TRBD1 matching over 7 bases. V was clipped by 1 base and J by 6 bases; unmatched bases: 5. The CDR3 runs to 14 residues. Germline assignment: CDR1 SNHLY and CDR2 FYNNEI. The DNA of the CDR3 is TGTGCCAGCAGTGAAGGACAGGGTGGATCTGAAGCTTTCTTT. Translated: CASSEGQGGSEAFF.

This clonotype was seen many times. A much larger clone differs by one base, so this may be a read error. The V gene is TRBV4-3, the J gene TRBJ2-5; D unresolved. Germline CDR1 reads LGHNA; CDR2 reads YSLEER. The CDR3 is 13 residues long. V was shortened by 1 base and J by 1 base, with 4 bases between the two germline ends. The CDR3 nucleotides are TGCGCCAGCAGCCAAGCCAGCCAAGAGACCCAGTACTTC. Translating gives CASSQASQETQYF.

This clonotype was seen repeatedly, ten times or more. The V call is TRBV20-1, the J call TRBJ1-4; a weak D match, TRBD1 (5 bases). With 3 bases removed from V and 4 bases from J, the gap between germline ends came to 12 bases. The CDR3 is 14 amino acids. Germline V gene sequence: CDR1 DFQATT, CDR2 SNEGSKA (reference sequence). The CDR3 region has the DNA TGCAGTGCTAGGAAGACAGCGTTTAATGAAAAACTGTTTTTT. Translated: CSARKTAFNEKLFF.

This clonotype occurred a few times. Here the CDR3 reads CASNWRGNNEQFF. CDR3 coding DNA: TGTGCCAGCAACTGGCGGGGTAACAATGAGCAGTTCTTC. The chain recombines TRBV6-1 with TRBJ2-1; D may be TRBD2 (6 bases). The CDR3 length is 13 residues. V was pared by 7 bases and J by 5 bases, with 12 bases between. Germline V gene lookup returns CDR1 MNHNS and CDR2 SASEGT.

This clonotype has only a few counts. This chain uses TRBV6-2 or TRBV6-3 with TRBJ2-1; D tentatively reads TRBD1 or TRBD2 (5 bases each). Between the trimmed V and J ends, which lost 6 bases and 2 bases, there was a span of 14 bases. The germline V gene has CDR1 MNHEY and CDR2 SVGEGT. This CDR3 is built from 15 residues. The CDR3, as DNA: TGTGCCAGCAGCGAGCCGGGACGAACCTACAATGAGCAGTTCTTC. It encodes CASSEPGRTYNEQFF.

This clonotype was detected ten times or more. The chain recombines TRBV30 with TRBJ2-5, with D tentatively TRBD1 (6 bases). The germline V and J ends were trimmed by 0 bases and 2 bases, with 10 bases remaining between them. The CDR3 extends over 14 amino acids. Germline V gene data show CDR1 as GTSNPN and CDR2 as SVGIG (reference sequence). CDR3 sequence (DNA): TGTGCCTGGAGTGTGGGGACAACTCAAGAGACCCAGTACTTC. Protein: CAWSVGTTQETQYF.

This sequence joins TRBV4-2 and TRBJ2-5; 13 nucleotides line up with TRBD2. Matching the DNA end better, TRBJ2-1 makes the J call doubtful. The CDR3 totals 16 residues. Germline V gene data show CDR1 as LGHNA and CDR2 as YNFKEQ. For the CDR3, the DNA is TGTGCCAGCAGCCAAACTAGCGGGGGGGCCAACAATGAGCAGTTCTTC. This translates into CASSQTSGGANNEQFF.

This clonotype was seen at least ten times. The chain couples TRBV28 to TRBJ2-7; D remains ambiguous. This CDR3 spans 15 amino acids. Trimming removed 4 bases at V and 3 bases at J, with 16 bases between. The germline gives CDR1 MDHEN, CDR2 SYDVKM. CDR3 in DNA: TGTGCCAGCAGTTCCCCTCTCGGCAGGAGCTACGAGCAGTACTTC. It encodes CASSSPLGRSYEQYF.

As concerns this clonotype: Possible read error: a much larger clone is one base away. The rearrangement links TRBV9 to TRBJ1-1; D is perhaps TRBD1 (6 bases). The V gene lost 3 bases and the J gene lost 6 bases, with 18 bases spanning the gap. In germline, CDR1 is SGDLS, CDR2 YYNGEE. The CDR3 length is 15 residues. CDR3 protein: CASSAALGGAAEAFF. CDR3 coding DNA: TGTGCCAGCAGCGCCGCCCTAGGGGGGGCCGCTGAAGCTTTCTTT.

This clonotype was observed at least ten times. CDR3 DNA sequence: TGTGCCAGCAGTCCAGAGGCGAGCATGAACACTGAAGCTTTCTTT. The encoded protein is CASSPEASMNTEAFF. The genes are TRBV12-3 or TRBV12-4 and TRBJ1-1, with no clear D. Trimming cost V 5 bases and J 0 bases, with 13 bases left between them. The CDR3 is made up of 15 amino acids.

This clonotype was seen many times. DNA of the CDR3: TGTGCCAGCACCACCGGGACACTTAGCACAGATACGCAGTATTTT. This sequence encodes CASTTGTLSTDTQYF. The chain recombines TRBV12-3 or TRBV12-4 with TRBJ2-3; D is possibly TRBD1 (6 bases). Trimming removed 7 bases at V and 0 bases at J, with 14 bases between. The CDR3 totals 15 residues.

This clonotype was recorded many times. The CDR3 region has the DNA TGTGCCAGCAGCTTAGTAGTGGACAGCTATGGCTACACCTTC. Translation: CASSLVVDSYGYTF. The gene calls are TRBV7-2 and TRBJ1-2, with D maybe TRBD1 (6 bases). Germline values: CDR1 SGHTA, CDR2 FQGNSA. CDR3 length: 14 residues. With 1 base removed from V and 4 bases from J, the gap between germline ends came to 10 bases.

This clonotype was seen repeatedly, ten times or more. The rearrangement joins TRBV28 to TRBJ2-1, with D possibly matching TRBD2 (7 bases). V was clipped by 6 bases and J by 6 bases, with 18 bases between them. The CDR3 sequence is 15 residues long. CDR1 is MDHEN and CDR2 is SYDVKM in the germline V gene. In DNA, the CDR3 is TGTGCCAGCAGGGAGGGGGGGGGCCGGGCCAATGAGCAGTTCTTC. As protein: CASREGGGRANEQFF.

This clonotype was observed at least ten times. The V call is TRBV28, the J call TRBJ1-6; the D gene is possibly TRBD1 (6 bases). The germline CDR1 and CDR2 sequences are MDHEN and SYDVKM. This CDR3 has 15 amino acids. Trimming left V 5 bases short and J 9 bases short, with 17 bases between. CDR3 sequence: CASSPLGGGGSPLHF. The CDR3 DNA is TGTGCCAGCAGTCCGTTGGGAGGGGGAGGTTCACCCCTCCACTTT.

The genes are TRBV11-2 and TRBJ2-7, with 10 bases lining up with TRBD1. The CDR3 sequence is 15 residues long. The V segment lost 5 bases and the J segment 2 bases; nucleotides outside the gene matches: 6. The V gene's germline CDR1 is SGHAT and CDR2 FQNNGV. CDR3 DNA: TGTGCCAGCAGCCTCGACAGGGGGCAGGCCTACGAGCAGTACTTC. This translates into CASSLDRGQAYEQYF.

This clonotype was observed a handful of times. This sequence joins TRBV5-1 and TRBJ2-3, with D possibly matching TRBD2 (5 bases). The end of the DNA fits TRBJ2-5 better, so the J call may be wrong. The CDR3 is 15 residues long. CDR1 SGHRS and CDR2 YFSETQ come from the germline V gene. The CDR3 region is CASSLVPPSGETQYF. The DNA for the CDR3 is TGCGCCAGCAGCTTGGTTCCGCCCTCGGGGGAGACCCAGTACTTC.

This clonotype showed up just once. V is TRBV9 and J is TRBJ2-2; tentative D call: TRBD2 (6 bases). CDR3 length equals 13 residues. Germline CDR1 SGDLS, CDR2 YYNGEE. V was pared by 7 bases and J by 6 bases, with 13 bases between. CDR3 amino acids: CASEGLAPGELFF. The DNA of the CDR3 is TGTGCCAGCGAGGGACTCGCTCCCGGGGAGCTGTTTTTT.

The chain joins TRBV28 to TRBJ2-5; a possible D gene is TRBD1 (6 bases). In germline, CDR1 is MDHEN, CDR2 SYDVKM. The CDR3 totals 12 residues. Trimming cost V 8 bases and J 1 base, with 8 bases left between them. CDR3 sequence: CASWTVQETQYF. DNA of the CDR3: TGTGCCAGCTGGACAGTCCAAGAGACCCAGTACTTC.

This clonotype was picked up many times. The chain uses TRBV11-2 and TRBJ2-1, with D possibly TRBD2 on 5 matching bases. Germline values: CDR1 SGHAT, CDR2 FQNNGV. The CDR3 loop spans 12 amino acids. The germline V and J ends were trimmed by 3 bases and 8 bases, with 8 bases remaining between them. DNA for the CDR3: TGTGCCAGCAGCTTGTCGGGGTATGAGCAGTTCTTC. Encoded protein: CASSLSGYEQFF.

This clonotype showed up many times. V usage is TRBV5-1 and J usage is TRBJ2-2; no clear D gene. The CDR3 runs 14 residues. V was clipped by 0 bases and J by 3 bases, with 6 bases between them. Per the germline V gene, CDR1 is SGHRS and CDR2 is YFSETQ. The DNA for the CDR3 is TGCGCCAGCAGCTTGGAGGCGTACACCGGGGAGCTGTTTTTT. Protein product: CASSLEAYTGELFF.

The V gene is TRBV18, the J gene TRBJ1-1; 8 bases are shared with TRBD1. This CDR3 is built from 14 residues. Germline V lookup: CDR1 KGHSH, CDR2 LQKENI. The J segment lost 4 bases and the V segment lost 3 bases, leaving 4 bases of the junction unmatched. The CDR3 DNA reads TGTGCCAGCTCACCTTTGACAGGGGTCACTGAAGCTTTCTTT. Its translation is CASSPLTGVTEAFF.